The TCR beta chain described here comes from a study of vaccination and CD4 T cells after COVID-19. Findings of the study overall: Analysis of convalescent patients found that 304 of 307 vaccine-specific clones were spike mono-reactive.

As for this clonotype: Its antigen is not known.

Stated treatment: roughly 10-day PBMC culture with coronavirus spike peptide pools or control peptides (ViraFEST assay). Sequence data for DNA of cultured CD4+ T cells were generated by the Oncomine TCR Beta short-read assay. TCRdb re-called the PCR reads through MiXCR, storing one row per CDR3 protein. The sample has about 15,000 distinct CDR3 sequences, 45% to 60% seen once. Deletions cut 1 base from V and 7 bases from J, with 14 bases between. CDR3 size: 15 residues. Germline CDR1 is SGHTA and CDR2 is FQGTGA. This receptor was taken from a human donor who had recovered from COVID-19. The sample was CD4+ T cells from blood, cultured in vitro. This sequence joins TRBV7-3 and TRBJ2-1; a possible D gene is TRBD2 (7 bases). The chain's CDR3 is CASSLSGGGGNEQFF. Here the CDR3 DNA reads TGTGCCAGCAGCTTAAGCGGGGGCGGTGGGAATGAGCAGTTCTTC. The full variable domain, in which reference TRBV7-3 and TRBJ2-1 provide the parts outside the CDR3, is GAGVSQTPSNKVTEKGKYVELRCDPISGHTALYWYRQSLGQGPEFLIYFQGTGAADDSGLPNDRFFAVRPEGSVSTLKIQRTERGDSAVYLCASSLSGGGGNEQFFGPGTRLTVL.